A single sample is the source of the 9 T cell receptor beta chains below, sequenced in a study of T-cell reconstitution after alpha-beta-depleted transplantation in children. Researchers prepared the TCRbeta library using unique molecular identifiers, the study reports. Each CDR3 protein gets one entry after TCRdb re-called the PCR reads with MiXCR. The table lists about 280,000 distinct CDR3 sequences, about 9.9% of them singletons, with around 22% in the top ten. Sequencing was performed on peripheral blood, taken 180 days after TCRalphabeta/CD19-depleted stem cell transplant. Receptors originate from a male patient aged 2-15 years who had a stem cell transplant for chronic granulomatous disease, so the T cells may come from the graft donor.

In this sample, this clonotype turned up many times. The chain has TRBV4-2 and TRBJ2-7; a weak D match, TRBD2 (6 bases). Germline V gene lookup returns CDR1 LGHNA and CDR2 YNFKEQ. Trimming left V 0 bases short and J 5 bases short, with 17 bases between. This CDR3 comprises 16 residues. CDR3 DNA: TGTGCCAGCAGCCAAGAAAGAATACTAGCAGCCGACGAGCAGTACTTC. Its translation: CASSQERILAADEQYF.

There are many counts of this clonotype. The chain combines TRBV4-2 with TRBJ2-3; D gene uncertain. Germline CDR1 LGHNA, CDR2 YNFKEQ. The CDR3 length is 17 residues. Deletions cut 1 base from V and 0 bases from J, with 14 bases between. CDR3 in amino acids: CASSQGQAISSTDTQYF. The CDR3 nucleotides are TGTGCCAGCAGCCAAGGCCAGGCCATTTCTAGCACAGATACGCAGTATTTT.

This clonotype was seen repeatedly, ten times or more. The chain carries TRBV15 and TRBJ2-2; no clear D gene. This CDR3 region has 14 residues. Trimming pared 0 bases from V and 6 bases from J, leaving 8 bases between. The germline V gene has CDR1 LNHNV and CDR2 YYDKDF (reference sequence). The CDR3 reads CATSRDISSGELFF. The DNA for the CDR3 is TGTGCCACCAGCAGAGATATAAGCTCCGGGGAGCTGTTTTTT.

This clonotype was detected many times. This sequence joins TRBV12-3 or TRBV12-4 and TRBJ1-5; D is perhaps TRBD1 (6 bases). The CDR3 totals 15 residues. Trimming pared 2 bases from V and 2 bases from J, leaving 10 bases between. CDR3 DNA: TGTGCCAGCAGTTTAACCAGGGGCGGCAATCAGCCCCAGCATTTT. Encoded protein: CASSLTRGGNQPQHF.

This clonotype showed up many times. The rearrangement uses TRBV29-1 and TRBJ2-7, with 9 positions matching TRBD1. Per the germline V gene, CDR1 is SQVTM and CDR2 is ANQGSEA. V dropped 7 bases and J dropped 4; count of bases not matched to a gene: 14. The CDR3 has 15 amino acids. CDR3 amino acids: CSARDRDYSPYEQYF. CDR3 in DNA: TGCAGCGCCCGGGACAGGGATTACTCGCCATACGAGCAGTACTTC.

This clonotype occurred many times. The chain recombines TRBV6-1 with TRBJ2-7; 12 positions match TRBD2. The length of the CDR3 is 15 residues. Germline V gene sequence: CDR1 MNHNS, CDR2 SASEGT. V lost 6 bases, J lost 4 bases, and 7 bases stayed unmatched. The CDR3 coding sequence is TGTGCCAGCAGGACAAGGACTAGCGGGAATTACGAGCAGTACTTC. Protein: CASRTRTSGNYEQYF.

This clonotype was seen ten or more times. V usage is TRBV5-1 and J usage is TRBJ1-2, with unresolved D. V lost 3 bases to trimming and J lost 4 bases, with 10 bases between them. The CDR3 runs to 13 residues. The germline V gene encodes CDR1 SGHRS and CDR2 YFSETQ. The CDR3 DNA sequence: TGCGCCAGCAGCTCGGACGGGTCCTATGGCTACACCTTC. Residues: CASSSDGSYGYTF.

This clonotype was seen ten or more times. The V call is TRBV7-3, the J call TRBJ2-2; D call uncertain. In germline, CDR1 is SGHTA, CDR2 FQGTGA. The CDR3 sequence is 14 residues long. V was clipped by 5 bases and J by 2 bases, with 9 bases between them. In DNA, the CDR3 is TGTGCCAGCAGCGCTACCTCTAACACCGGGGAGCTGTTTTTT. It is translated as CASSATSNTGELFF. The full variable domain, completed using reference TRBV7-3 and TRBJ2-2, is GAGVSQTPSNKVTEKGKYVELRCDPISGHTALYWYRQSLGQGPEFLIYFQGTGAADDSGLPNDRFFAVRPEGSVSTLKIQRTERGDSAVYLCASSATSNTGELFFGEGSRLTVL.

This clonotype was seen many times. The chain joins TRBV20-1 to TRBJ2-1; TRBD2 matches at 8 bases. J gave up 3 bases and V 6 bases, and 10 bases lay outside the gene matches. CDR1 and CDR2 (germline): DFQATT, SNEGSKA (reference sequence). This CDR3 spans 15 amino acids. CDR3 region: CSAKQNLAGYNEQFF. Here the CDR3 DNA reads TGCAGTGCCAAACAAAACCTAGCGGGCTACAATGAGCAGTTCTTC.